A selection of T cell receptor beta chains follows, all from one sample in a study of a mutant IDH1 vaccine in newly diagnosed glioma. These receptors' antigens are unknown. The method was immunoSEQ multiplex PCR; TCRdb's version includes in-frame clones alone and lacks a portion of them. The sample records roughly 76,000 clones, approximately 85% being singletons. Material: PBMCs, obtained from a glioma patient whose treatment included an IDH1 peptide vaccine. The receptor source for this set is a man aged 25-45 years with glioma. Some clones in this sample may be carry-over from other donors' samples. Both conserved end residues are part of each CDR3. The order of the fields is J gene, CDR3 length, V gene, CDR3 protein.

j_call: TRBJ1-2
cdr3_length: 14
v_call: TRBV6-5
cdr3_aa: CASSYDRGRVGYTF

j_call: TRBJ2-1
cdr3_length: 13
v_call: TRBV7-8
cdr3_aa: CASSSGTRNEQFF

j_call: TRBJ1-2
cdr3_length: 15
v_call: TRBV27
cdr3_aa: CASSLSTDRDGGYTF

j_call: TRBJ2-7
cdr3_length: 15
v_call: TRBV27
cdr3_aa: CASSLGSSGTHEQYF

j_call: TRBJ2-7
cdr3_length: 14
v_call: TRBV27
cdr3_aa: CASSLRQDSYEQYF

j_call: TRBJ1-1
cdr3_length: 18
v_call: TRBV19
cdr3_aa: CASSIAGSSMVLRTEAFF

j_call: TRBJ1-1
cdr3_length: 12
v_call: TRBV9
cdr3_aa: CASSPGRTEAFF

j_call: TRBJ2-3
cdr3_length: 16
v_call: TRBV5-4
cdr3_aa: CASTAPGRSSTDTQYF

j_call: TRBJ1-5
cdr3_length: 16
v_call: TRBV15
cdr3_aa: CATSRVRASENQPQHF

j_call: TRBJ1-1
cdr3_length: 13
v_call: TRBV5-1
cdr3_aa: CASSLGQDAEAFF

j_call: TRBJ1-2
cdr3_length: 14
v_call: TRBV5-1
cdr3_aa: CASSLVVRDYGYTF

j_call: TRBJ1-1
cdr3_length: 13
v_call: TRBV19
cdr3_aa: CASSYQGNTEAFF

j_call: TRBJ2-1
cdr3_length: 14
v_call: TRBV7-9
cdr3_aa: CASSLVGSNNEQFF

j_call: TRBJ2-1
cdr3_length: 16
v_call: TRBV10-2
cdr3_aa: CASRRQGPPAHNEQFF

j_call: TRBJ1-2
cdr3_length: 13
v_call: TRBV27
cdr3_aa: CASSLSGTGGYTF

j_call: TRBJ1-1
cdr3_length: 14
v_call: TRBV7-9
cdr3_aa: CASSLSGAYTEAFF

j_call: TRBJ2-7
cdr3_length: 15
v_call: TRBV5-6
cdr3_aa: CASSLFRGSSYEQYF

j_call: TRBJ2-3
cdr3_length: 14
v_call: TRBV4-3
cdr3_aa: CASSQEGHGHTQYF

j_call: TRBJ2-7
cdr3_length: 13
v_call: TRBV21-1
cdr3_aa: CASTTQGAYEQYF

j_call: TRBJ2-1
cdr3_length: 17
v_call: TRBV5-1
cdr3_aa: CASSLLAVTPRIDEQFF

j_call: TRBJ2-7
cdr3_length: 14
v_call: TRBV28
cdr3_aa: CASSPGQDSYEQYF

j_call: TRBJ1-2
cdr3_length: 15
v_call: TRBV30
cdr3_aa: CAWTFSGGREYGYTF

j_call: TRBJ1-4
cdr3_length: 14
v_call: TRBV6-5
cdr3_aa: CASSRGGSNEKLFF

j_call: TRBJ2-6
cdr3_length: 19
v_call: TRBV15
cdr3_aa: CATSKVLELGLSGANVLTF

j_call: TRBJ1-2
cdr3_length: 14
v_call: TRBV5-1
cdr3_aa: CASSLRVAPYGYTF

j_call: TRBJ1-3
cdr3_length: 15
v_call: TRBV9
cdr3_aa: CASSGGQGFGNTIYF

j_call: TRBJ1-2
cdr3_length: 12
v_call: TRBV5-4
cdr3_aa: CASSLRDYGYTF

j_call: TRBJ2-5
cdr3_length: 16
v_call: TRBV14
cdr3_aa: CASSQAPTSGQETQYF

j_call: TRBJ1-2
cdr3_length: 13
v_call: TRBV14
cdr3_aa: CASSQQGKHGYTF

j_call: TRBJ1-5
cdr3_length: 17
v_call: TRBV28
cdr3_aa: CASSSRGQGKWNQPQHF

j_call: TRBJ2-1
cdr3_length: 13
v_call: TRBV7-8
cdr3_aa: CASSAERTDEQFF

j_call: TRBJ2-1
cdr3_length: 14
v_call: TRBV2
cdr3_aa: CASRSGLADNEQFF

j_call: TRBJ2-1
cdr3_length: 14
v_call: TRBV7-3
cdr3_aa: CASSLNGQPNEQFF

j_call: TRBJ2-5
cdr3_length: 15
v_call: TRBV7-6
cdr3_aa: CASSLYDRVQETQYF

j_call: TRBJ2-3
cdr3_length: 17
v_call: TRBV4-3
cdr3_aa: CASSHDGAGGSTDTQYF

j_call: TRBJ2-1
cdr3_length: 15
v_call: TRBV4-3
cdr3_aa: CASSQTLGAYNEQFF

j_call: TRBJ1-2
cdr3_length: 14
v_call: TRBV5-1
cdr3_aa: CATSPGGFNYGYTF

j_call: TRBJ1-3
cdr3_length: 15
v_call: TRBV5-1
cdr3_aa: CASSLDRGRGNTIYF

j_call: TRBJ2-5
cdr3_length: 13
v_call: TRBV6-1
cdr3_aa: CASNRGRGETQYF

j_call: TRBJ1-2
cdr3_length: 12
v_call: TRBV30
cdr3_aa: CAWRPGGYGYTF

j_call: TRBJ1-2
cdr3_length: 15
v_call: TRBV11-2
cdr3_aa: CASSLGHRIAGGYTF

j_call: TRBJ1-5
cdr3_length: 14
v_call: TRBV27
cdr3_aa: CASSLGRGNQPQHF

j_call: TRBJ1-1
cdr3_length: 16
v_call: TRBV2
cdr3_aa: CASSVMGGRANTEAFF

j_call: TRBJ2-3
cdr3_length: 16
v_call: TRBV4-1
cdr3_aa: CASSQEARGGTDTQYF

j_call: TRBJ1-2
cdr3_length: 14
v_call: TRBV5-4
cdr3_aa: CASSWGQGGYGYTF

j_call: TRBJ1-2
cdr3_length: 16
v_call: TRBV4-2
cdr3_aa: CASSQGTDYRRRGYTF